This entry is about one TCR beta chain. The table lists this clonotype with many counts. This receptor's antigen is unknown. It has no much larger one-base neighbor in the sample; base qualities were not kept. The library was produced with PCR. Sequenced on an Illumina HiSeq 2500. To normalize quantification of the TCRbeta repertoire, the TCR libraries were built with molecular barcoding that relied on unique molecular identifiers. The public reads were run again by TCRdb, first through fastp at Q25 and then through MiXCR, and only productive beta chains were kept. Rows merge per CDR3 protein into single entries with the most common DNA and genes. This sample comprises tens of thousands of distinct CDR3 sequences, approximately 5% of them detected only once. The ten largest make up approximately 17% of the sample. Measured from the cysteine to the phenylalanine, the CDR3 is 14 residues long. Only the CDR3 region is kept as DNA, spanning 42 bases read in frame from base 1. V is clipped by 6 bases and J by 8 bases, and the sequence between their germline boundaries is 14 bases long.

This sample is drawn from a study of T-cell reconstitution after alpha-beta-depleted transplantation in children (dated by TCRdb to the mid-2010s). General notes on the study: T-cell immune reconstitution after TCRalphabeta/CD19-depleted allogeneic hematopoietic cell transplantation in children was quantitatively tracked in the study by means of TCR repertoire profiling.

The sample's treatment or condition label, decoded: allogeneic hematopoietic cell transplantation with graft depleted of TCRalphabeta T cells and CD19 B cells. TCRalphabeta/CD19-depleted allogeneic hematopoietic cell grafts were given to the transplant recipients, all of whom were children. The study at large found these results: Over subsequent months, a decline in hyperexpanded clone frequencies was noted, and after one year, T-cell counts and TCRbeta diversity were mostly ascribed to newly produced T cells. In some patients, the high TCRbeta diversity seen at day 60 was put down to recipient T cells and intrathymic progenitors that had survived conditioning. The apparently early alphabetaT-cell count recovery about two months after transplant was reportedly dependent on only several hundred rapidly expanded clones derived from non-depleted graft cells.

The sample here was PBMCs, mostly from graft donor cells, taken 180 days after TCRalphabeta/CD19-depleted stem cell transplant. The receptor was derived from a boy in the first two years of life who had a stem cell transplant for acute myeloid leukemia, so the T cells may come from the graft donor. This chain is built from TRBV12-3 or TRBV12-4 and TRBJ1-6; the D gene remains uncertain. The CDR3 protein is CASSKPGMDSPLHF. The DNA is as follows: TGTGCCAGCAGCAAACCGGGTATGGATTCACCCCTCCACTTT.